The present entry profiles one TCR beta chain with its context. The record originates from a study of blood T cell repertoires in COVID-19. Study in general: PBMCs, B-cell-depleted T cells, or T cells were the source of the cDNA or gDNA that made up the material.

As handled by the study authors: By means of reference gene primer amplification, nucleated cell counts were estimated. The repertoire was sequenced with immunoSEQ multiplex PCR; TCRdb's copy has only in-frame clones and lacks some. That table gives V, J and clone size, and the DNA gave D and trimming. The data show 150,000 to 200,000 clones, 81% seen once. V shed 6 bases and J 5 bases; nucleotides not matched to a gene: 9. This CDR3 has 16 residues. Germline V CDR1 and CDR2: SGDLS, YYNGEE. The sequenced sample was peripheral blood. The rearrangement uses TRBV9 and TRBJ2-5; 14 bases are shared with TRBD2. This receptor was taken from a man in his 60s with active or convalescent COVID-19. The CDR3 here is CASTVSGLAGVETQYF. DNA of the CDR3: TGTGCCAGCACAGTCTCGGGACTAGCGGGGGTGGAGACCCAGTACTTC.